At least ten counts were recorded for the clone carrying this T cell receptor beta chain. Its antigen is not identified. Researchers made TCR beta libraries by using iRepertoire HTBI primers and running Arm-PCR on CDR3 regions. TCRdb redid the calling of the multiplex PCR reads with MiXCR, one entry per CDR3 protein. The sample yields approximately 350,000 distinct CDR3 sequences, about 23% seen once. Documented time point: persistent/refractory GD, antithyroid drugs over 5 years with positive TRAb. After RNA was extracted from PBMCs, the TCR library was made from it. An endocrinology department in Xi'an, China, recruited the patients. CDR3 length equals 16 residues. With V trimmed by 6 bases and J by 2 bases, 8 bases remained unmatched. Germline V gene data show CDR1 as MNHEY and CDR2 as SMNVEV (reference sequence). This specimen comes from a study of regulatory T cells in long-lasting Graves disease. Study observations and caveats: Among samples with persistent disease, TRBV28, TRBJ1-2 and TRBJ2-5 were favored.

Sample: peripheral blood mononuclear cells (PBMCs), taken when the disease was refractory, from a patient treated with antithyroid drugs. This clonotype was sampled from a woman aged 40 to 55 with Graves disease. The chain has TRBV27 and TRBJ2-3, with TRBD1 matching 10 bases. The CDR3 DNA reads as TGTGCCAGCAGCCTACCGGGACAGGGGCACACAGATACGCAGTATTTT. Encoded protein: CASSLPGQGHTDTQYF.